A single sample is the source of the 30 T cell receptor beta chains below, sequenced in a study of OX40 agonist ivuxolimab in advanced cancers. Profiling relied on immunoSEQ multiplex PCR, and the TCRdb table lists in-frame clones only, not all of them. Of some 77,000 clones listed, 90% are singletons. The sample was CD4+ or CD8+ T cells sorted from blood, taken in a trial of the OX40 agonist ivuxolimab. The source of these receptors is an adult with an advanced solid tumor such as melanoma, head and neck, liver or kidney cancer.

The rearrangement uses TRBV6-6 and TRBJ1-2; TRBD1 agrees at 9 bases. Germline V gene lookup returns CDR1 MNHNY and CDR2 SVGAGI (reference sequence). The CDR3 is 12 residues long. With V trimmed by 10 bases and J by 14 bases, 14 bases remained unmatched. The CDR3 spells CATHRDRDGETF. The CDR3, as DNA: TGTGCCACTCACCGGGACAGGGATGGAGAGACCTTC.

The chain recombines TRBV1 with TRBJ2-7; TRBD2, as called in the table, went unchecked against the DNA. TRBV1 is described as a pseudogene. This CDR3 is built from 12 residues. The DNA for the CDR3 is TGCACCAGCAGCCAAGAAAGGGACCGAGGGAGGTTC. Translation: CTSSQERDRGRF.

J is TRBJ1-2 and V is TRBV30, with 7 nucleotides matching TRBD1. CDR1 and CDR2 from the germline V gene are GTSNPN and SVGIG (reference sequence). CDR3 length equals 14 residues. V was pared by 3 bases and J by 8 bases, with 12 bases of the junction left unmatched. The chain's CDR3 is CAWRKRRQGSGYTF. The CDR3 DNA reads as TGTGCCTGGAGAAAAAGGAGACAGGGATCCGGCTACACCTTC. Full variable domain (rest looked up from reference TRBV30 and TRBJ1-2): SQTIHQWPATLVQPVGSPLSLECTVEGTSNPNLYWYRQAAGRGLQLLFYSVGIGQISSEVPQNLSASRPQDRQFILSSKKLLLSDSGFYLCAWRKRRQGSGYTFGSGTRLTVV.

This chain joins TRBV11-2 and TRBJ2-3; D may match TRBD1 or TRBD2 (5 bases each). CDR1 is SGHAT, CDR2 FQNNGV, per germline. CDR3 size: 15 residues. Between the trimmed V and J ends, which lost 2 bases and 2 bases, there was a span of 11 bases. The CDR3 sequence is CASSLRGTYTDTQYF. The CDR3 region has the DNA TGTGCCAGCAGCTTAAGAGGGACCTACACAGATACGCAGTATTTT.

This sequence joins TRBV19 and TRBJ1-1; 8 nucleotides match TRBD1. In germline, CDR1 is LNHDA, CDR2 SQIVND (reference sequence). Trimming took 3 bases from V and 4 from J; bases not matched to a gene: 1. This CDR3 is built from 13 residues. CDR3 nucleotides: TGTGCCAGTAGTATCGGGACAGGCACTGAAGCTTTCTTT. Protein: CASSIGTGTEAFF.

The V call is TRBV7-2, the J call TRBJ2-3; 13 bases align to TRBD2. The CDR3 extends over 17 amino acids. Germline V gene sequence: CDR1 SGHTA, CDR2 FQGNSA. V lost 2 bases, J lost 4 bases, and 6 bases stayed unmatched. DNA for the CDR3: TGTGCCAGCAGCTTACGTACTAGCGGGAGGGCCCCAGATACGCAGTATTTT. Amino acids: CASSLRTSGRAPDTQYF.

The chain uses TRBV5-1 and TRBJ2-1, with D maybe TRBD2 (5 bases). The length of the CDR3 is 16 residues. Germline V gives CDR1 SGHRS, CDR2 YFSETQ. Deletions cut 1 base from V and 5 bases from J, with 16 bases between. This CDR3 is CASSLNGRASHNEQFF. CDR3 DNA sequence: TGCGCCAGCAGCTTGAATGGGCGGGCCTCGCACAATGAGCAGTTCTTC.

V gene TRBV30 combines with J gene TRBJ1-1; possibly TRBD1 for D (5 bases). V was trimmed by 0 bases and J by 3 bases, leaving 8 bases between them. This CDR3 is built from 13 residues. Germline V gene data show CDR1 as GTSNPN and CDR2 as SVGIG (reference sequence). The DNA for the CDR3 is TGTGCCTGGAGTGTGGCGGGGGACACTGAAGCTTTCTTT. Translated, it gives CAWSVAGDTEAFF.

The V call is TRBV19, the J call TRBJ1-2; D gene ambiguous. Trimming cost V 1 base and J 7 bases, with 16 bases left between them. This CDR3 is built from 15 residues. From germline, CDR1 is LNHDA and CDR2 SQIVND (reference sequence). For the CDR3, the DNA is TGTGCCAGTAGTATAGTAGGCGGAGGTCTGGGTGGCTACACCTTC. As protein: CASSIVGGGLGGYTF.

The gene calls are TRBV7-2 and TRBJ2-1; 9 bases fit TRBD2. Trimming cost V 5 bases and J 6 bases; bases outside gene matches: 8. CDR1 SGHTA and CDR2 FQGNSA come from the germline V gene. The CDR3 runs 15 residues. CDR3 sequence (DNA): TGTGCCAGCAGCCCCTGGGTAGCGGGAGTCAATGAGCAGTTCTTC. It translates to CASSPWVAGVNEQFF. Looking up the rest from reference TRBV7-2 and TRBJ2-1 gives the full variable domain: GAGVSQSPSNKVTEKGKDVELRCDPISGHTALYWYRQSLGQGLEFLIYFQGNSAPDKSGLPSDRFSAERTGGSVSTLTIQRTQQEDSAVYLCASSPWVAGVNEQFFGPGTRLTVL.

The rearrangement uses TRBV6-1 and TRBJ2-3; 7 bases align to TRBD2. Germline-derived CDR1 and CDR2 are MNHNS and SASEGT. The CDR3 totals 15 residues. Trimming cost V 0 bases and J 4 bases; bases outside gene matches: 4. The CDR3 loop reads CASSEAATSPDTQYF. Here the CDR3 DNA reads TGTGCCAGCAGTGAAGCGGCGACTAGCCCAGATACGCAGTATTTT.

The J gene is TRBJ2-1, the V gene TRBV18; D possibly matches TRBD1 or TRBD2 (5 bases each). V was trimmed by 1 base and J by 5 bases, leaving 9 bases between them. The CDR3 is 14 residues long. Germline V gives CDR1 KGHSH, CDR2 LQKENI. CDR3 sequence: CASSPLGGDNEQFF. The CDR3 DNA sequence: TGTGCCAGCTCACCACTTGGGGGAGACAATGAGCAGTTCTTC.

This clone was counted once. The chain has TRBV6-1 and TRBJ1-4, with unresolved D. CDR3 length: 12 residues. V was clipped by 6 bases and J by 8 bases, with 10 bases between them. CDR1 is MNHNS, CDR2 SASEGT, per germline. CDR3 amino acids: CASRSVVEKLFF. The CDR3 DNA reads TGTGCCAGCAGGTCGGTTGTAGAAAAACTGTTTTTT.

CDR3 protein: CASRSGTFSYNEQFF. The CDR3 nucleotides are TGTGCCAGCAGATCCGGGACTTTTTCCTACAATGAGCAGTTCTTC. This chain joins TRBV28 and TRBJ2-1; possibly TRBD2 for D (6 bases). V lost 6 bases to trimming and J lost 1 base, with 13 bases between them. Germline V gives CDR1 MDHEN, CDR2 SYDVKM. This CDR3 is 15 amino acids long.

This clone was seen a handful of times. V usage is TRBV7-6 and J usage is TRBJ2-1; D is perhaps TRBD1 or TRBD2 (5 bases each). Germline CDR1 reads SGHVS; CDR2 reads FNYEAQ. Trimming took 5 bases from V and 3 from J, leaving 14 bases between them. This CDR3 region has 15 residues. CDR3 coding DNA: TGTGCCAGCAGCCCCTACAAGGGGAGCTACAATGAGCAGTTCTTC. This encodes CASSPYKGSYNEQFF.

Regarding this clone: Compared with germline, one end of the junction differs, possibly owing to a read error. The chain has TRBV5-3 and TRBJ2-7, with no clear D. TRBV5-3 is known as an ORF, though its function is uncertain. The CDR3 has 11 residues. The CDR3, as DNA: TGTGCCAGCAGCTTAGAAAACGAGCAGTACTTC. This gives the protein CASSLENEQYF.

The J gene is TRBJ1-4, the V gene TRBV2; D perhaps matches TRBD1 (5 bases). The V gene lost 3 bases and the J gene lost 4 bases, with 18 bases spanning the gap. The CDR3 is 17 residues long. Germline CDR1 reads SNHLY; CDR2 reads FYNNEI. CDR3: CASSDTNWGTDNEKLFF. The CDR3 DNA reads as TGTGCCAGCAGTGATACCAACTGGGGGACGGATAATGAAAAACTGTTTTTT.

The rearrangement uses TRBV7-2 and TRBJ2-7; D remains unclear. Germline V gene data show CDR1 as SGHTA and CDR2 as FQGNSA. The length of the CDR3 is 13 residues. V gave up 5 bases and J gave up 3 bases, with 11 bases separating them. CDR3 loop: CASSTYTRYEQYF. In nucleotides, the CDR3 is TGTGCCAGCAGCACATATACCCGCTACGAGCAGTACTTC.

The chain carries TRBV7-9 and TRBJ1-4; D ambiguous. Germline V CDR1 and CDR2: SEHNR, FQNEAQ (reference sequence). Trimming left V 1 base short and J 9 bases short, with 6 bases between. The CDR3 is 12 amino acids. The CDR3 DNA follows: TGTGCCAGCAGCTTAGAGGCGCAAAAACTGTTTTTT. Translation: CASSLEAQKLFF.

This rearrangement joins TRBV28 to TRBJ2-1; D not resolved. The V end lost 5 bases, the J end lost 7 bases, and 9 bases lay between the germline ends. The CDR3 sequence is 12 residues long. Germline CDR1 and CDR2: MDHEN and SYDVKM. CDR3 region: CASSGRWNEQFF. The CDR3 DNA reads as TGTGCCAGCAGTGGTAGGTGGAATGAGCAGTTCTTC.

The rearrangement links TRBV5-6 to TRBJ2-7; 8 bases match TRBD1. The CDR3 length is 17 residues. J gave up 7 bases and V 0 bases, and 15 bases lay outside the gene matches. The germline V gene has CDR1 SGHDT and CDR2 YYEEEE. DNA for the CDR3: TGTGCCAGCAGCTTGGCCGGGGCAGGGGGCTCTTCTGGGGAGCAGTACTTC. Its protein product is CASSLAGAGGSSGEQYF.

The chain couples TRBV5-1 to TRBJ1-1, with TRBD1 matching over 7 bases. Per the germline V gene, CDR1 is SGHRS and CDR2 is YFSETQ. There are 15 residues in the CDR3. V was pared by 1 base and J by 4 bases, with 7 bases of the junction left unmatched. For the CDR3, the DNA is TGCGCCAGCAGCTTGTCCCTACAGGGGAGCACTGAAGCTTTCTTT. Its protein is CASSLSLQGSTEAFF.

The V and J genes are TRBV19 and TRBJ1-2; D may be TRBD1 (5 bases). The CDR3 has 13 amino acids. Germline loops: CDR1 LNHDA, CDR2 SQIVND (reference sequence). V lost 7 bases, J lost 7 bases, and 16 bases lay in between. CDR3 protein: CASTSRVLRGYTF. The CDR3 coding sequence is TGTGCCAGTACAAGCAGGGTACTTCGTGGCTACACCTTC.

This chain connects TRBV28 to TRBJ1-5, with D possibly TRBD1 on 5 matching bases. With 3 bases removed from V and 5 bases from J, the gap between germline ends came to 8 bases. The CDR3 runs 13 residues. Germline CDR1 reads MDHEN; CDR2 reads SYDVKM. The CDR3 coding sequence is TGTGCCAGCAGTTTGGCAGGGCATCAGCCCCAGCATTTT. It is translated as CASSLAGHQPQHF.

The CDR3 DNA is TGTGCCAGCAGCTTTCGGGGTATGGGCAAAAACATTCAGTACTTC. Amino acid sequence: CASSFRGMGKNIQYF. The rearrangement links TRBV5-8 to TRBJ2-4, with a tentative D call TRBD2 (5 bases). Trimming cost V 2 bases and J 3 bases, with 12 bases left between them. The CDR3 loop spans 15 amino acids. The germline V gene encodes CDR1 SGHTS and CDR2 YDEGEE.

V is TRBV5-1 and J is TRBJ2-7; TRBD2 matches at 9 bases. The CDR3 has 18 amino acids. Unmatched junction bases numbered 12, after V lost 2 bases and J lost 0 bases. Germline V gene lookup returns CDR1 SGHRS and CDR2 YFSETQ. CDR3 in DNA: TGCGCCAGCAGCTTCCAGGGTAGCGGGAGATTCCTCTCCTACGAGCAGTACTTC. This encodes CASSFQGSGRFLSYEQYF.

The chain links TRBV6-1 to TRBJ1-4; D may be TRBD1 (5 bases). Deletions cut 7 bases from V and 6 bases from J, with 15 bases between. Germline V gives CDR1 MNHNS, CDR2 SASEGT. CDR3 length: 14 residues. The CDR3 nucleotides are TGTGCCAGCAATTATGGGGGTCGGGATGAAAAACTGTTTTTT. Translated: CASNYGGRDEKLFF.

The CDR3 sequence is CASSVSGVQDTQYF. The CDR3, as DNA: TGTGCCAGTAGTGTTAGCGGGGTGCAAGATACGCAGTATTTT. The chain couples TRBV19 to TRBJ2-3; 8 bases are shared with TRBD2. The germline CDR1 and CDR2 sequences are LNHDA and SQIVND (reference sequence). The CDR3 covers 14 residues. V dropped 5 bases and J dropped 5; count of bases not matched to a gene: 6. The whole variable domain, remainder taken from reference TRBV19 and TRBJ2-3, is DGGITQSPKYLFRKEGQNVTLSCEQNLNHDAMYWYRQDPGQGLRLIYYSQIVNDFQKGDIAEGYSVSREKKESFPLTVTSAQKNPTAFYLCASSVSGVQDTQYFGPGTRLTVL.

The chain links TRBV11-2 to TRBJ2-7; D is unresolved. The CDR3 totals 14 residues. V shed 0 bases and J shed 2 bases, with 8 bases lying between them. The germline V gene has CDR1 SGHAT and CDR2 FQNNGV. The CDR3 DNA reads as TGTGCCAGCAGCTTAGAACCCCCGCCCTACGAGCAGTACTTC. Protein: CASSLEPPPYEQYF.

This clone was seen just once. This chain's CDR3 is CASSLSNTGNTIYF. The CDR3 nucleotides read TGCGCCAGCAGCTTGTCCAATACTGGAAACACCATATATTTT. The rearrangement joins TRBV5-1 to TRBJ1-3; D call uncertain. CDR3 length: 14 amino acids. The germline V and J ends were trimmed by 1 base and 2 bases, with 7 bases remaining between them. Germline values: CDR1 SGHRS, CDR2 YFSETQ.